This T cell receptor (beta chain) was sequenced in a study of T cells in Graves' hyperthyroidism and ophthalmopathy. About the study: Before any treatment, at initial diagnosis, peripheral blood was collected. Study-wide results and limits: Most thyroid clonotypes expanded above 0.001 were also detected in blood.

Amplified TCR beta CDR3 regions came from RNA transcripts. RT-PCR in the first round (using the HTBI primer set) targeted the TCR CDR3. A single record per CDR3 protein comes from TCRdb applying MiXCR to the multiplex PCR reads. The repertoire holds about 400,000 distinct CDR3 sequences, with about 15% as singletons. Graves' hyperthyroidism was deemed stable given no ophthalmopathy progression within 18 months. CDR1 is LNHNV, CDR2 YYDKDF, per germline (reference sequence). With V trimmed by 5 bases and J by 3 bases, 6 bases remained unmatched. This CDR3 is built from 16 residues. To note about this clonotype: Its antigen is not identified.

The chain uses TRBV15 and TRBJ2-3; 12 bases are shared with TRBD1. The TCR originated in a woman in her thirties with Graves' hyperthyroidism. The sequenced material came from blood. In DNA form, the CDR3 reads TGTGCCACCAGCGTCGGGACAGGGGGCAGAACAGATACGCAGTATTTT. Its protein is CATSVGTGGRTDTQYF.